The 21 T cell receptor beta chains in this list originate from one sample, sequenced in a study of a mutant IDH1 vaccine in newly diagnosed glioma. The antigens for these receptors are not known. The assay was immunoSEQ multiplex PCR, and TCRdb's table has in-frame clones only and misses some. The sample has roughly 130,000 clones, around 80% seen once. The time point was: week 11, during vaccination. All doses held 300 ug of mutant IDH1 20-mer peptide, with topical imiquimod. The sample consisted of PBMCs, taken from a glioma patient whose treatment included an IDH1 peptide vaccine. These receptors were taken from a middle-aged man with glioma.

This chain uses TRBV19 with TRBJ2-7; 8 bases are shared with TRBD1. CDR1 is LNHDA, CDR2 SQIVND, per germline (reference sequence). Trimming removed 3 bases from V and 3 bases from J; junction bases left unmatched: 7. The CDR3 runs 15 residues. CDR3 coding DNA: TGTGCCAGTAGTATCAAGAGACAGGGGATCTACGAGCAGTACTTC. Protein product: CASSIKRQGIYEQYF.

This chain connects TRBV4-3 to TRBJ2-7; no clear D. This CDR3 has 14 residues. The V gene's germline CDR1 is LGHNA and CDR2 YSLEER. Trimming pared 0 bases from V and 2 bases from J, leaving 8 bases between. As DNA, the CDR3 is TGCGCCAGCAGCCAAGAGACCGGACCCTACGAGCAGTACTTC. Its protein product is CASSQETGPYEQYF.

The chain links TRBV19 to TRBJ1-5, with a possible D match to TRBD1 (6 bases). Trimming took 4 bases from V and 1 from J, leaving 14 bases between them. CDR3 length: 16 residues. CDR1 is LNHDA and CDR2 is SQIVND in the germline V gene (reference sequence). The CDR3 nucleotides are TGTGCCAGTAGTAATCCGGGGGCGTCGAGCAATCAGCCCCAGCATTTT. Its protein product is CASSNPGASSNQPQHF.

This clone was seen only a few times. V usage is TRBV19 and J usage is TRBJ2-1, with a tentative D call TRBD1 (5 bases). The V gene's germline CDR1 is LNHDA and CDR2 SQIVND (reference sequence). Trimming shortened V by 5 bases and J by 4 bases, and 12 bases separated the two germline ends. The CDR3 loop spans 14 amino acids. The CDR3 sequence is CASSLGAPYNEQFF. CDR3 DNA: TGTGCCAGTAGTCTAGGGGCGCCGTACAATGAGCAGTTCTTC.

The genes are TRBV7-2 and TRBJ1-3, with 8 bases matching TRBD1. This CDR3 is built from 17 residues. Germline assignment: CDR1 SGHTA and CDR2 FQGNSA. Trimming removed 1 base from V and 2 bases from J; junction bases left unmatched: 7. CDR3: CASSLVFRTGTGNTIYF. The CDR3 nucleotides read TGTGCCAGCAGCTTAGTTTTCAGGACAGGGACTGGAAACACCATATATTTT.

The chain is built from TRBV4-2 and TRBJ2-7, with TRBD2 matching 7 bases. Germline V CDR1 and CDR2: LGHNA, YNFKEQ. This CDR3 comprises 13 residues. V lost 1 base, J lost 6 bases, and 3 bases stayed unmatched. In nucleotides, the CDR3 is TGTGCCAGCAGCCAAGGGGGAGGGTTCGAGCAGTACTTC. It encodes CASSQGGGFEQYF.

The CDR3 spells CASSVGAVVGWKLFF. CDR3 sequence (DNA): TGTGCCAGCAGCGTAGGAGCGGTGGTGGGGTGGAAACTGTTTTTT. This chain connects TRBV9 to TRBJ1-4; D is unclear. Germline V gene data show CDR1 as SGDLS and CDR2 as YYNGEE. The CDR3 extends over 15 amino acids. V was clipped by 0 bases and J by 11 bases, with 17 bases between them.

The chain combines TRBV7-2 with TRBJ1-3, with unresolved D. CDR3 length: 15 residues. Germline CDR1 reads SGHTA; CDR2 reads FQGNSA. V lost 2 bases to trimming and J lost 2 bases, with 10 bases between them. CDR3 sequence (DNA): TGTGCCAGCAGCTTATTGATAGGCACTGGAAACACCATATATTTT. This translates into CASSLLIGTGNTIYF. Full variable domain (missing parts from reference TRBV7-2 and TRBJ1-3): GAGVSQSPSNKVTEKGKDVELRCDPISGHTALYWYRQSLGQGLEFLIYFQGNSAPDKSGLPSDRFSAERTGGSVSTLTIQRTQQEDSAVYLCASSLLIGTGNTIYFGEGSWLTVV.

A single count supports this clone. Within the sample, other DNA sequences also encode this same CDR3. V is TRBV5-6 and J is TRBJ2-2; D possibly uses TRBD1 or TRBD2 (5 bases each). V was clipped by 0 bases and J by 1 base, with 7 bases between them. Germline CDR1 is SGHDT and CDR2 is YYEEEE. The CDR3 length is 15 residues. DNA for the CDR3: TGTGCCAGCAGCTTGGTGGGGGTGAACACCGGGGAGCTGTTTTTT. This encodes CASSLVGVNTGELFF.

The chain carries TRBV12-5 and TRBJ1-5; D unclear. The V gene's germline CDR1 is LGHNT and CDR2 FRNRAP. The germline V and J ends were trimmed by 4 bases and 3 bases, with 25 bases remaining between them. The CDR3 runs 19 residues. CDR3 sequence (DNA): TGTGCTAGTGGTTGGACCCCCTCTGGAGGGCGTGTGGTCAATCAGCCCCAGCATTTT. This sequence encodes CASGWTPSGGRVVNQPQHF.

To note about this clone: Different DNA sequences within this sample yield the same CDR3. The J gene is TRBJ1-1, the V gene TRBV18; no clear D gene. V lost 1 base and J 1 base, leaving 4 bases between the germline ends. This CDR3 is built from 13 residues. The germline V gene encodes CDR1 KGHSH and CDR2 LQKENI. The CDR3 region has the DNA TGTGCCAGCTCACCACGGGGGAACACTGAAGCTTTCTTT. Amino acids: CASSPRGNTEAFF.

The rearrangement joins TRBV7-2 to TRBJ1-4; weak D call: TRBD1 (5 bases). Between the trimmed V and J ends, which lost 0 bases and 8 bases, there was a span of 7 bases. Germline loops: CDR1 SGHTA, CDR2 FQGNSA. The CDR3 runs to 13 residues. The CDR3 sequence: CASSLAQAEKLFF. Here the CDR3 DNA reads TGTGCCAGCAGCTTAGCACAGGCGGAAAAACTGTTTTTT.

By sample fraction, this clone is medium-sized. V is TRBV4-2 and J is TRBJ1-5; tentative D call: TRBD1 (5 bases). The V gene lost 5 bases and the J gene lost 3 bases, with 14 bases spanning the gap. The CDR3 extends over 15 amino acids. In germline, CDR1 is LGHNA, CDR2 YNFKEQ. The DNA of the CDR3 is TGTGCCAGCAGCGACTTTCGGGACCCCAATCAGCCCCAGCATTTT. Protein product: CASSDFRDPNQPQHF.

The chain joins TRBV7-9 to TRBJ2-1, with 8 bases fitting TRBD2. V shed 5 bases, J shed 2 bases, and the junction held 2 bases outside the gene matches. CDR3 size: 14 residues. Germline-derived CDR1 and CDR2 are SEHNR and FQNEAQ (reference sequence). The CDR3 nucleotides read TGTGCCAGCAGCAAAGCGGGAGCCTACAATGAGCAGTTCTTC. It codes for CASSKAGAYNEQFF.

This clone was picked up a small number of times. The chain is built from TRBV27 and TRBJ2-7, with D perhaps matching TRBD1 (6 bases). The CDR3 sequence is 17 residues long. Trimming stripped 7 bases from V and 6 bases from J, with 28 bases between. The germline gives CDR1 MNHEY, CDR2 SMNVEV (reference sequence). The CDR3, as DNA: TGTGCCAGCACCTTTTACGGGGCACAGGGTGGGGGTTCCGAGCAGTACTTC. It specifies CASTFYGAQGGGSEQYF.

This chain connects TRBV28 to TRBJ2-7, with a tentative D call TRBD1 (5 bases). Trimming left V 7 bases short and J 5 bases short, with 15 bases between. Germline loops: CDR1 MDHEN, CDR2 SYDVKM. This CDR3 comprises 13 residues. In DNA, the CDR3 is TGTGCCAGCACACCGTGGGGCAGCAACGAGCAGTACTTC. As protein: CASTPWGSNEQYF.

This sequence joins TRBV13 and TRBJ1-2; D might be TRBD1 (5 bases). The CDR3 covers 13 residues. V lost 5 bases and J 4 bases, leaving 11 bases between the germline ends. In germline, CDR1 is PRHDT, CDR2 FYEKMQ (reference sequence). The chain's CDR3 is CASSPGPSYGYTF. The CDR3 bases are TGTGCCAGCAGCCCGGGACCGAGCTATGGCTACACCTTC.

The chain couples TRBV7-2 to TRBJ2-3; 8 bases map to TRBD2. CDR1 SGHTA and CDR2 FQGNSA come from the germline V gene. The trim removed 5 bases at V and 4 bases at J, leaving 11 bases unmatched. The CDR3 is made up of 16 amino acids. The CDR3 DNA sequence: TGTGCCAGCAGCCCCCCCTCGGGACTAGGACCAGATACGCAGTATTTT. Translation gives CASSPPSGLGPDTQYF.

This clone came up a few times. V and J are TRBV28 and TRBJ1-5; D is perhaps TRBD1 (5 bases). The CDR3 has 14 residues. The germline CDR1 and CDR2 sequences are MDHEN and SYDVKM. V was trimmed by 6 bases and J by 3 bases, leaving 12 bases between them. CDR3 amino acids: CASSPSGPNQPQHF. CDR3 DNA: TGTGCCAGCAGCCCCTCAGGGCCCAATCAGCCCCAGCATTTT.

This clone was observed a few times. V and J are TRBV6-1 and TRBJ1-5; maybe TRBD1 (6 bases). Germline values: CDR1 MNHNS, CDR2 SASEGT. There are 13 residues in the CDR3. V lost 8 bases and J lost 4, with 12 bases in between. This CDR3 reads CASSGGPNQPQHF. CDR3 bases: TGTGCCAGCTCGGGGGGCCCTAATCAGCCCCAGCATTTT.

This rearrangement joins TRBV5-1 to TRBJ2-2; 7 bases are a match to TRBD2. The V segment lost 0 bases and the J segment 3 bases; nucleotides outside the gene matches: 2. The CDR3 totals 15 residues. Germline CDR1 is SGHRS and CDR2 is YFSETQ. The CDR3 DNA is TGCGCCAGCAGCTTGGGCGGGGGAGACACCGGGGAGCTGTTTTTT. Protein product: CASSLGGGDTGELFF.